What follows are 32 T cell receptor beta chains derived from one specimen sequenced in a study of T cell changes during pregnancy in multiple sclerosis. TCRdb keeps only in-frame clones here, not all; method: immunoSEQ multiplex PCR. The sample has more than 55,000 clones, approximately 90% seen once. The starting material was peripheral blood, obtained after pregnancy. The receptors stem from a female donor in good health, enrolled as a control in a pregnancy study.

V gene TRBV5-1 combines with J gene TRBJ2-7; D not resolved. The V end was cut by 2 bases, the J end by 4 bases, with 16 bases between. CDR1 and CDR2 (germline): SGHRS, YFSETQ. The CDR3 extends over 15 amino acids. The CDR3 nucleotides read TGCGCCAGCAGCTTCGCGGCTGTCGAAATGTACGAGCAGTACTTC. Protein: CASSFAAVEMYEQYF.

This clone was seen only once. The chain uses TRBV7-3 and TRBJ2-3; D possibly corresponds to TRBD2 (7 bases). Germline CDR1 reads SGHTA; CDR2 reads FQGTGA. Trimming stripped 5 bases from V and 2 bases from J, with 14 bases between. The CDR3 spans 15 residues. This chain's CDR3 is CASSPRGGPTDTQYF. DNA for the CDR3: TGTGCCAGCAGCCCAAGGGGGGGACCCACAGATACGCAGTATTTT.

This rearrangement joins TRBV7-8 to TRBJ2-7, with 11 bases fitting TRBD1. The CDR3 covers 16 residues. V gave up 2 bases and J gave up 5 bases; unmatched junction bases: 8. Germline loops: CDR1 SGHVS, CDR2 FQNEAQ. CDR3 DNA: TGTGCCAGCAGCTTAAGGCGGACAGGGGGCCCTCACGAGCAGTACTTC. Its translation: CASSLRRTGGPHEQYF.

J is TRBJ1-6 and V is TRBV11-2, with D possibly matching TRBD1 (6 bases). The CDR3 runs 16 residues. Germline CDR1 is SGHAT and CDR2 is FQNNGV. The V and J ends lost 6 bases and 10 bases respectively, with 22 bases between them. CDR3 residues: CASRRHTTGEGSPLHF. The DNA for the CDR3 is TGTGCCAGCAGACGACATACGACAGGTGAAGGCTCACCCCTCCACTTT.

This sequence joins TRBV5-8 and TRBJ2-4; TRBD1 agrees at 10 bases. CDR3 length: 16 amino acids. Trimming took 2 bases from V and 3 from J; bases not matched to a gene: 5. CDR1 SGHTS and CDR2 YDEGEE come from the germline V gene. For the CDR3, the DNA is TGTGCCAGCAGCTTAGGACAGGGGGAGGTCAAAAACATTCAGTACTTC. This encodes CASSLGQGEVKNIQYF.

The rearrangement uses TRBV7-6 and TRBJ1-2; 7 nucleotides align to TRBD1. The germline CDR1 and CDR2 sequences are SGHVS and FNYEAQ. V shed 5 bases, J shed 2 bases, and the junction held 2 bases outside the gene matches. The CDR3 totals 13 residues. In DNA, the CDR3 is TGTGCCAGCAGCCCGGACAGGAACTATGGCTACACCTTC. Its protein is CASSPDRNYGYTF.

The CDR3 DNA follows: TGTGCCAGCAGAACAGGGTACTCCTACAATGAGCAGTTCTTC. It translates to CASRTGYSYNEQFF. The chain couples TRBV28 to TRBJ2-1; weak D call: TRBD1 (6 bases). V was trimmed by 6 bases and J by 0 bases, leaving 9 bases between them. The CDR3 has 14 amino acids. Germline-derived CDR1 and CDR2 are MDHEN and SYDVKM. Using reference TRBV28 and TRBJ2-1 for the parts outside the CDR3, the full variable domain is DVKVTQSSRYLVKRTGEKVFLECVQDMDHENMFWYRQDPGLGLRLIYFSYDVKMKEKGDIPEGYSVSREKKERFSLILESASTNQTSMYLCASRTGYSYNEQFFGPGTRLTVL.

This clone was detected only a few times. The genes are TRBV7-6 and TRBJ1-1; D possibly corresponds to TRBD1 (6 bases). Germline-derived CDR1 and CDR2 are SGHVS and FNYEAQ. CDR3 size: 13 residues. Trimming shortened V by 1 base and J by 5 bases, and 8 bases separated the two germline ends. The CDR3 DNA follows: TGTGCCAGCAGCTTAGAAGGGGGAACTGAAGCTTTCTTT. Its translation: CASSLEGGTEAFF. The variable domain in full, with the rest retrieved from reference TRBV7-6 and TRBJ1-1, is GAGVSQSPRYKVTKRGQDVALRCDPISGHVSLYWYRQALGQGPEFLTYFNYEAQQDKSGLPNDRFSAERPEGSISTLTIQRTEQRDSAMYRCASSLEGGTEAFFGQGTRLTVV.

CDR3 sequence reads: CASSGQGATNEKLFF. CDR3 DNA sequence: TGTGCCAGCAGTGGGCAGGGGGCAACTAATGAAAAACTGTTTTTT. The chain combines TRBV6-1 with TRBJ1-4; 7 bases are shared with TRBD1. Trimming took 4 bases from V and 0 from J; bases not matched to a gene: 2. The CDR3 totals 15 residues. Germline CDR1 is MNHNS and CDR2 is SASEGT.

J is TRBJ2-7 and V is TRBV7-2, with D possibly TRBD2 on 6 matching bases. CDR3 length: 15 residues. Germline lookup yields CDR1 SGHTA and CDR2 FQGNSA. V was trimmed by 0 bases and J by 3 bases, leaving 12 bases between them. This chain's CDR3 is CASSLAAGTHYEQYF. The CDR3 DNA reads as TGTGCCAGCAGCTTAGCGGCAGGGACTCACTACGAGCAGTACTTC.

The V gene is TRBV18, the J gene TRBJ1-6; 7 nucleotides align to TRBD1. CDR1 is KGHSH, CDR2 LQKENI, per germline. CDR3 size: 16 residues. Trimming took 0 bases from V and 4 from J; bases not matched to a gene: 3. DNA for the CDR3: TGTGCCAGCTCACCACCGAGCAGGGGGTATAATTCACCCCTCCACTTT. Residues: CASSPPSRGYNSPLHF. Combining the CDR3 with reference TRBV18 and TRBJ1-6 gives the whole variable domain NAGVMQNPRHLVRRRGQEARLRCSPMKGHSHVYWYRQLPEEGLKFMVYLQKENIIDESGMPKERFSAEFPKEGPSILRIQQVVRGDSAAYFCASSPPSRGYNSPLHFGNGTRLTVT.

The chain has TRBV28 and TRBJ2-2; 7 bases are a match to TRBD1. The junction had 3 bases not matched to a gene; V was cut back by 10 bases and J by 1 base. This CDR3 is 13 amino acids long. CDR1 is MDHEN, CDR2 SYDVKM, per germline. CDR3 in DNA: TGTGCCAACAGGGGCCAGAACACCGGGGAGCTGTTTTTT. This encodes CANRGQNTGELFF.

The chain couples TRBV7-9 to TRBJ2-5; D unclear. Germline CDR1 SEHNR, CDR2 FQNEAQ (reference sequence). V was clipped by 3 bases and J by 1 base, with 12 bases between them. This CDR3 contains 15 residues. The CDR3 region has the DNA TGTGCCAGCAGCTTGTCCCGTCTACTCCAAGAGACCCAGTACTTC. Residues: CASSLSRLLQETQYF.

V and J are TRBV7-6 and TRBJ2-3; TRBD2 might be the D (6 bases). CDR3 length equals 15 residues. Trimming shortened V by 3 bases and J by 0 bases, and 10 bases separated the two germline ends. Germline V gene sequence: CDR1 SGHVS, CDR2 FNYEAQ. The DNA of the CDR3 is TGTGCCAGCAGCTTTGGGACTGGAAGCACAGATACGCAGTATTTT. This gives the protein CASSFGTGSTDTQYF.

The gene calls are TRBV7-2 and TRBJ2-1, with 10 nucleotides matching TRBD1. CDR3 size: 16 residues. Germline V gives CDR1 SGHTA, CDR2 FQGNSA. The trim removed 5 bases at V and 11 bases at J, leaving 15 bases unmatched. In nucleotides, the CDR3 is TGTGCCAGCAGCGCCCTTAGGGACAGGGGCTTCCTTAAGCAGTTCTTC. Protein: CASSALRDRGFLKQFF.

Written as DNA, the CDR3 is TGTGCCAGTAGTATTTCACAGAACACTGAAGCTTTCTTT. Translating it yields CASSISQNTEAFF. The V gene is TRBV19, the J gene TRBJ1-1, with D unresolved. Trimming shortened V by 3 bases and J by 1 base, and 6 bases separated the two germline ends. CDR3 length: 13 amino acids. Per germline, CDR1 LNHDA and CDR2 SQIVND (reference sequence).

The chain links TRBV27 to TRBJ1-4, with TRBD1 matching 9 bases. V shed 3 bases, J shed 0 bases, and the junction held 11 bases outside the gene matches. There are 19 residues in the CDR3. CDR1 MNHEY and CDR2 SMNVEV come from the germline V gene (reference sequence). DNA of the CDR3: TGTGCCAGCAGTTTTCACGGGACAGGGTCTTCTGCAACTAATGAAAAACTGTTTTTT. It codes for CASSFHGTGSSATNEKLFF.

The rearrangement joins TRBV9 to TRBJ1-1; D is uncertain. This CDR3 is 12 amino acids long. Per the germline V gene, CDR1 is SGDLS and CDR2 is YYNGEE. Trimming shortened V by 0 bases and J by 5 bases, and 5 bases separated the two germline ends. In DNA form, the CDR3 reads TGTGCCAGCAGCGTAGGAGAGACTGAAGCTTTCTTT. Amino acids: CASSVGETEAFF.

This chain connects TRBV6-5 to TRBJ1-5; D is unresolved. CDR1 MNHEY and CDR2 SVGAGI come from the germline V gene. V lost 10 bases to trimming and J lost 3 bases, with 13 bases between them. The CDR3 is 13 residues long. CDR3 nucleotides: TGTGCCACCAAGGAGGTCCCCAATCAGCCCCAGCATTTT. Its translation: CATKEVPNQPQHF.

The chain combines TRBV5-1 with TRBJ2-7; no clear D gene. Germline CDR1 is SGHRS and CDR2 is YFSETQ. CDR3 size: 14 residues. Deletions cut 4 bases from V and 2 bases from J, with 13 bases between. CDR3 in amino acids: CASSRQEVAYEQYF. The CDR3 DNA sequence: TGCGCCAGCAGCCGGCAGGAAGTCGCCTACGAGCAGTACTTC. Filled out from reference TRBV5-1 and TRBJ2-7, the complete variable domain reads KAGVTQTPRYLIKTRGQQVTLSCSPISGHRSVSWYQQTPGQGLQFLFEYFSETQRNKGNFPGRFSGRQFSNSRSEMNVSTLELGDSALYLCASSRQEVAYEQYFGPGTRLTVT.

V usage is TRBV5-4 and J usage is TRBJ1-2; D remains unclear. In germline, CDR1 is SGHNT, CDR2 YYREEE (reference sequence). V shed 4 bases and J shed 4 bases, with 11 bases lying between them. CDR3 length: 13 residues. CDR3 coding DNA: TGTGCCAGCAGCACCGGAGTAGGCTATGGCTACACCTTC. Translating gives CASSTGVGYGYTF.

This clone was seen more than once but under ten times. This chain connects TRBV7-2 to TRBJ1-2; D is unresolved. The germline V gene encodes CDR1 SGHTA and CDR2 FQGNSA. The CDR3 is made up of 13 amino acids. The germline V and J ends were trimmed by 3 bases and 8 bases, with 13 bases remaining between them. For the CDR3, the DNA is TGTGCCAGCAGCTTGCCACTAAGGCCGGGCTACACCTTC. Amino acids: CASSLPLRPGYTF. The whole variable domain, filled in from reference TRBV7-2 and TRBJ1-2, reads GAGVSQSPSNKVTEKGKDVELRCDPISGHTALYWYRQSLGQGLEFLIYFQGNSAPDKSGLPSDRFSAERTGGSVSTLTIQRTQQEDSAVYLCASSLPLRPGYTFGSGTRLTVV.

J is TRBJ2-7 and V is TRBV9; 7 bases are shared with TRBD2. Trimming at V came to 0 bases and at J to 3 bases, leaving 6 bases not matched to a gene. The V gene's germline CDR1 is SGDLS and CDR2 YYNGEE. The CDR3 contains 15 residues. The CDR3 DNA follows: TGTGCCAGCAGCGTAGAGGGACTACCTAACTACGAGCAGTACTTC. Translating gives CASSVEGLPNYEQYF.

The J gene is TRBJ2-1, the V gene TRBV11-2; the D gene is possibly TRBD1 (5 bases). The CDR3 length is 17 residues. CDR1 and CDR2 (germline): SGHAT, FQNNGV. Trimming shortened V by 1 base and J by 0 bases, and 13 bases separated the two germline ends. The CDR3 sequence is CASSLGWGASSYNEQFF. The CDR3 DNA reads TGTGCCAGCAGCTTAGGGTGGGGCGCTAGCTCCTACAATGAGCAGTTCTTC. The complete variable domain, with remaining parts taken from reference TRBV11-2 and TRBJ2-1, reads EAGVAQSPRYKIIEKRQSVAFWCNPISGHATLYWYQQILGQGPKLLIQFQNNGVVDDSQLPKDRFSAERLKGVDSTLKIQPAKLEDSAVYLCASSLGWGASSYNEQFFGPGTRLTVL.

V usage is TRBV16 and J usage is TRBJ2-7, with D perhaps matching TRBD1 (5 bases). This CDR3 comprises 14 residues. Trimming removed 7 bases from V and 3 bases from J, with 16 bases in between. Looked up from germline, CDR1 is KGHSY and CDR2 is FQNENV. The CDR3 spells CASTPRDAFYEQYF. The CDR3 region has the DNA TGTGCCAGCACCCCCAGGGATGCCTTCTACGAGCAGTACTTC.

The rearrangement links TRBV7-3 to TRBJ1-1; D gene ambiguous. The CDR3 length is 13 residues. V lost 3 bases and J 1 base, leaving 6 bases between the germline ends. Per germline, CDR1 SGHTA and CDR2 FQGTGA. CDR3 nucleotides: TGTGCCAGCAGCTTGTGGGCGAACACTGAAGCTTTCTTT. Protein sequence: CASSLWANTEAFF.

The V gene is TRBV7-9, the J gene TRBJ2-3, with 9 bases lining up with TRBD2. J was trimmed by 0 bases and V by 5 bases; bases with no gene match: 12. CDR1 and CDR2 from the germline V gene are SEHNR and FQNEAQ (reference sequence). There are 18 residues in the CDR3. The CDR3 region is CASSIIAGDLGSTDTQYF. The CDR3 region has the DNA TGTGCCAGCAGCATTATAGCGGGAGACCTCGGTAGCACAGATACGCAGTATTTT.

The J gene is TRBJ1-1, the V gene TRBV29-1; maybe TRBD1 (5 bases). Germline V lookup: CDR1 SQVTM, CDR2 ANQGSEA. V was shortened by 5 bases and J by 8 bases, with 15 bases between the two germline ends. The CDR3 runs to 12 residues. Written as DNA, the CDR3 is TGCAGCGTTCATACAGGACCTCCCGAAGCTTTCTTT. Amino acid sequence: CSVHTGPPEAFF.

The rearrangement links TRBV7-9 to TRBJ2-3, with D maybe TRBD1 (6 bases). Germline V lookup: CDR1 SEHNR, CDR2 FQNEAQ (reference sequence). The CDR3 loop spans 15 amino acids. V lost 5 bases and J lost 4, with 16 bases in between. The CDR3 is CASSTQGTIADTQYF. The CDR3 DNA sequence: TGTGCCAGCAGCACACAGGGAACGATTGCAGATACGCAGTATTTT.

This chain uses TRBV5-1 with TRBJ2-7, with D possibly TRBD1 on 6 matching bases. The CDR3 has 15 residues. The germline V gene encodes CDR1 SGHRS and CDR2 YFSETQ. Trimming pared 3 bases from V and 6 bases from J, leaving 19 bases between. This chain's CDR3 is CASSSSLAQGGEQYF. DNA of the CDR3: TGCGCCAGCAGCTCTTCCCTTGCACAGGGCGGCGAGCAGTACTTC.

This clone has only a few counts. V usage is TRBV19 and J usage is TRBJ1-1, with D possibly matching TRBD1 (5 bases). The CDR3 is 14 amino acids. V was clipped by 7 bases and J by 0 bases, with 12 bases between them. The V gene's germline CDR1 is LNHDA and CDR2 SQIVND (reference sequence). The CDR3 DNA reads TGTGCCAGTAACTCCCAGGGCATGAACACTGAAGCTTTCTTT. Protein: CASNSQGMNTEAFF.

The chain is built from TRBV28 and TRBJ1-2, with D possibly TRBD1 on 5 matching bases. V was trimmed by 3 bases and J by 4 bases, leaving 9 bases between them. The length of the CDR3 is 13 residues. Germline V lookup: CDR1 MDHEN, CDR2 SYDVKM. For the CDR3, the DNA is TGTGCCAGCAGTTTCCGACAGCTCTATGGCTACACCTTC. This gives the protein CASSFRQLYGYTF.